Presented here are 10 T cell receptor beta chains from one specimen sequenced in a study of shared clonotypes between healthy human individuals. Some clones are missing from TCRdb's copy, which holds only in-frame ones; the method was immunoSEQ multiplex PCR. In the table there are about 490,000 clones, less than 80% of which are singletons. Specimen: PBMCs. These receptors were obtained from a woman between 35 and 50 years old in good health. Some clones in this sample may be carry-over from other donors' samples.

This chain links TRBV7-2 with TRBJ1-5; D is unresolved. Germline V gene data show CDR1 as SGHTA and CDR2 as FQGNSA. Between the trimmed V and J ends, which lost 4 bases and 5 bases, there was a span of 9 bases. CDR3 length equals 13 residues. Written as DNA, the CDR3 is TGTGCCAGCAGCTCTGGGTCACATCAGCCCCAGCATTTT. It translates to CASSSGSHQPQHF.

The rearrangement joins TRBV19 to TRBJ2-7, with D unresolved. The CDR3 has 13 residues. The V gene's germline CDR1 is LNHDA and CDR2 SQIVND (reference sequence). Trimming cost V 7 bases and J 0 bases, with 10 bases left between them. In DNA, the CDR3 is TGTGCCAGTATGGGCGTAGACTCCTACGAGCAGTACTTC. It translates to CASMGVDSYEQYF.

In this sample, this clone turned up once. V is TRBV28 and J is TRBJ1-2, with 7 bases that match TRBD1. Germline V gene lookup returns CDR1 MDHEN and CDR2 SYDVKM. The CDR3 totals 14 residues. Losses at the gene ends were 2 bases for V and 8 bases for J; bases not matched to a gene: 8. The CDR3, as DNA: TGTGCCAGCAGTTTAAGACAGGGTATTGGCGGCTACACCTTC. This codes for CASSLRQGIGGYTF.

The genes are TRBV4-2 and TRBJ2-7; 10 bases fit TRBD2. Losses at the gene ends were 1 base for V and 6 bases for J; bases not matched to a gene: 3. Germline assignment: CDR1 LGHNA and CDR2 YNFKEQ. This CDR3 region has 14 residues. The DNA of the CDR3 is TGTGCCAGCAGCCAAGCTAGCGGGAGCGCCGAGCAGTACTTC. This gives the protein CASSQASGSAEQYF.

This sequence joins TRBV6-7 and TRBJ1-5; TRBD1 aligns across 7 bases. TRBV6-7 is filed as an ORF, its function uncertain. V shed 4 bases, J shed 0 bases, and the junction held 6 bases outside the gene matches. The CDR3 covers 16 residues. CDR3 bases: TGTGCCAGCAGTTTCCCGGGACAGACTAGCAATCAGCCCCAGCATTTT. Amino acids: CASSFPGQTSNQPQHF.

J is TRBJ2-5 and V is TRBV6-6; the D is unclear. V was trimmed by 2 bases and J by 1 base, leaving 11 bases between them. CDR1 is MNHNY and CDR2 is SVGAGI in the germline V gene (reference sequence). The CDR3 consists of 15 residues. The CDR3 sequence is CASSYGSGTQETQYF. Here the CDR3 DNA reads TGTGCCAGCAGTTACGGATCGGGCACCCAAGAGACCCAGTACTTC.

Comments on this clone: It may be a read error: a sequence one base away is much more abundant. The rearrangement joins TRBV10-2 to TRBJ2-7; D might be TRBD2 (5 bases). The CDR3 spans 17 residues. V was clipped by 2 bases and J by 3 bases, with 20 bases between them. CDR1 WSHSY and CDR2 SAAADI come from the germline V gene. The CDR3: CASSEGSERSGFYEQYF. DNA for the CDR3: TGCGCCAGCAGTGAGGGTAGCGAGAGGTCTGGGTTCTACGAGCAGTACTTC.

The chain uses TRBV30 and TRBJ2-3, with TRBD2 as a possible D gene (5 bases). With 0 bases removed from V and 3 bases from J, the gap between germline ends came to 10 bases. The CDR3 spans 14 residues. Germline V gene data show CDR1 as GTSNPN and CDR2 as SVGIG (reference sequence). The CDR3 DNA sequence: TGTGCCTGGAGTGTAGGGCTAGCTACAGATACGCAGTATTTT. Translated: CAWSVGLATDTQYF.

The gene calls are TRBV7-9 and TRBJ2-3; D uncertain. V was shortened by 1 base and J by 2 bases, with 7 bases between the two germline ends. Per the germline V gene, CDR1 is SEHNR and CDR2 is FQNEAQ (reference sequence). The CDR3 contains 14 residues. In DNA form, the CDR3 reads TGTGCCAGCAGCTTAGGTCCCCACACAGATACGCAGTATTTT. Translated: CASSLGPHTDTQYF.

The table lists this clone with a few counts. Other DNA sequences in this specimen translate into the identical CDR3. The V and J genes are TRBV28 and TRBJ1-2; no clear D gene. Germline CDR1 MDHEN, CDR2 SYDVKM. The CDR3 covers 12 residues. Trimming stripped 5 bases from V and 4 bases from J, with 8 bases between. The CDR3 spells CASSVRPYGYTF. The CDR3 bases are TGTGCCAGCAGTGTAAGGCCCTATGGCTACACCTTC.